This T cell receptor (beta chain) was observed in a study of blood T cells in healthy people across ages. Notes on the study in general: Diversity figures based on one million T cells were deemed too low.

In regard to this clonotype: What it recognizes is unknown.

From germline, CDR1 is SGHTA and CDR2 FQGNSA. The ends were cut back, 7 bases at V and 0 bases at J, with 9 bases in the middle. The CDR3 is made up of 14 amino acids. It was with a sample-barcoded 5' primer and a J-beta primer mix that a second PCR of about 7 to 12 cycles was run. TCRdb independently ran MiXCR on the 5' RACE reads; one entry per CDR3 protein. The sample holds 780,000 or so distinct CDR3 sequences; 25% are singletons and the top ten take more than 3%. The same specimen was also included in a second study, on T cells of mothers and their children.

Material: blood. This chain links TRBV7-2 with TRBJ1-4; D possibly corresponds to TRBD1 (5 bases). The sequence derives from a boy between 5 and 17 years old in good health. Written as DNA, the CDR3 is TGTGCCAGCAAGAAGGGGTCAACTAATGAAAAACTGTTTTTT. Protein sequence: CASKKGSTNEKLFF.